The 7 T cell receptor beta chains below were found in one sample sequenced in a study of cytomegalovirus exposure and HLA in healthy donors. The PCR was carried out with 60 Vbeta primers and 13 Jbeta primers. TCRdb's copy holds only in-frame clones and misses some; the assay was immunoSEQ multiplex PCR. Among around 170,000 clones, 75% to 90% were seen once, and the ten largest hold about 1.4%. The sample was PBMCs. The receptor source for this set is a girl between 5 and 17 years old in good health and CMV-seropositive.

Points on this clone: This specimen includes other DNA sequences encoding the same CDR3. J is TRBJ1-4 and V is TRBV5-1; D gene unclear. CDR1 and CDR2 from the germline V gene are SGHRS and YFSETQ. This CDR3 has 15 amino acids. V gave up 0 bases and J gave up 0 bases, with 6 bases separating them. CDR3 in DNA: TGCGCCAGCAGCTTGGCCGGAGCAACTAATGAAAAACTGTTTTTT. Translated, it gives CASSLAGATNEKLFF.

The chain links TRBV25-1 to TRBJ2-2, with 10 bases identical to TRBD2. Germline CDR1 is MGHDK and CDR2 is SYGVNS. With 2 bases clipped from V and 6 bases from J, the junction kept 9 bases outside the gene matches. The CDR3 is made up of 17 amino acids. Written as DNA, the CDR3 is TGTGCCAGCAGTGAAGAAGTAGCGGGAGGTTGGCCCGGGGAGCTGTTTTTT. Translating it yields CASSEEVAGGWPGELFF.

The chain links TRBV6-5 to TRBJ2-1; D perhaps matches TRBD2 (6 bases). This CDR3 comprises 16 residues. Germline V gene data show CDR1 as MNHEY and CDR2 as SVGAGI. V gave up 4 bases and J gave up 2 bases, with 15 bases separating them. The DNA of the CDR3 is TGTGCCAGCAGTTCGACTAGATCTGGTACCTACAATGAGCAGTTCTTC. Translation gives CASSSTRSGTYNEQFF.

The chain is built from TRBV19 and TRBJ1-3; 7 bases map to TRBD1. CDR1 and CDR2 (germline): LNHDA, SQIVND (reference sequence). The CDR3 is 16 residues long. With 3 bases clipped from V and 0 bases from J, the junction kept 5 bases outside the gene matches. The CDR3 sequence: CASSISGQFSGNTIYF. In DNA, the CDR3 is TGTGCCAGTAGTATTTCGGGACAGTTCTCTGGAAACACCATATATTTT.

CDR3 nucleotides: TGTGCCAGCAGCTTAGTTTTATCGGGAGGTAGCTCCTACGAGCAGTACTTC. As protein: CASSLVLSGGSSYEQYF. This chain links TRBV7-9 with TRBJ2-7, with 7 bases that match TRBD2. Germline lookup yields CDR1 SEHNR and CDR2 FQNEAQ (reference sequence). The trim removed 1 base at V and 0 bases at J, leaving 9 bases unmatched. The CDR3 runs 17 residues.

The chain is built from TRBV19 and TRBJ1-1; 8 nucleotides agree with TRBD1. In germline, CDR1 is LNHDA, CDR2 SQIVND (reference sequence). J was trimmed by 0 bases and V by 3 bases; bases with no gene match: 3. CDR3 size: 15 residues. CDR3 DNA: TGTGCCAGTAGTATGGGGGGACAGGTGAACACTGAAGCTTTCTTT. As protein: CASSMGGQVNTEAFF.

The chain is built from TRBV9 and TRBJ1-1; D ambiguous. V was cut by 0 bases and J by 4 bases, with 10 bases left in between. Germline V lookup: CDR1 SGDLS, CDR2 YYNGEE. The CDR3 spans 14 residues. The chain's CDR3 is CASSVGGSGTEAFF. For the CDR3, the DNA is TGTGCCAGCAGCGTAGGAGGATCTGGCACTGAAGCTTTCTTT.